The entry below gives a single TCR beta chain sequence along with its context. The data were taken from a study of OX40 agonist ivuxolimab in advanced cancers. Whole-study context: Ivuxolimab, an antibody acting as an agonist of OX40 (CD134), was used to treat patients.

Libraries were prepared by immunoSEQ multiplex PCR; TCRdb keeps only in-frame clonotypes and omits some of them. The sample lists 85,000 to 90,000 clones, roughly nine tenths occurring once. V was cut by 4 bases and J by 9 bases, with 16 bases left in between. Germline V gene sequence: CDR1 MNHEY, CDR2 SVGAGI. The CDR3 loop spans 14 amino acids. The rearrangement links TRBV6-5 to TRBJ2-4; perhaps TRBD2 as D (5 bases). The source of this sequence is an adult with an advanced solid tumor such as melanoma, head and neck, liver or kidney cancer. This sample comprised CD4+ or CD8+ T cells sorted from blood, obtained in a trial of the OX40 agonist ivuxolimab. CDR3: CASSSASPRGIQYF. CDR3 DNA: TGTGCCAGCAGTTCGGCTTCCCCCCGGGGCATTCAGTACTTC.